This T cell receptor beta chain was obtained from a study of glioma-infiltrating T cells after dendritic cell vaccination. Sequenced by immunoSEQ multiplex PCR; TCRdb stores in-frame clones only, minus some. The repertoire includes tens of thousands of clones, approximately 78% of them detected once, and over 9% sits in the top ten. This CDR3 contains 18 residues. Germline CDR1 LNHNV, CDR2 YYDKDF (reference sequence). The junction had 15 bases not matched to a gene; V was cut back by 3 bases and J by 3 bases. The V and J genes are TRBV15 and TRBJ2-3; 7 bases are a match to TRBD1. This TCR derives from a human donor with glioblastoma. The starting material was blood, obtained before dendritic cell vaccination. CDR3 sequence reads: CATSSPPLGGQFTDTQYF. CDR3 nucleotides: TGTGCCACCAGCAGTCCCCCCCTAGGGGGCCAATTTACAGATACGCAGTATTTT.